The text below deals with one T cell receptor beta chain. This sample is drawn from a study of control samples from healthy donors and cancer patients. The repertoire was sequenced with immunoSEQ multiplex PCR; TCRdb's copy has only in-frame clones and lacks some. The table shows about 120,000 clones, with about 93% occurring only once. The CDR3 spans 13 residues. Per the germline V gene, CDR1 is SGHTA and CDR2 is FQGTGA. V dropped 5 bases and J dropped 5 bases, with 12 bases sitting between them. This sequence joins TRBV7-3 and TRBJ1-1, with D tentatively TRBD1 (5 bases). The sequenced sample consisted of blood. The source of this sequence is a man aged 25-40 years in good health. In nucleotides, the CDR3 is TGTGCCAGCAGCACCCAATGGGGGACTGAAGCTTTCTTT. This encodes CASSTQWGTEAFF. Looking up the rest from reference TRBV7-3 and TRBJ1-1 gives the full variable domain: GAGVSQTPSNKVTEKGKYVELRCDPISGHTALYWYRQSLGQGPEFLIYFQGTGAADDSGLPNDRFFAVRPEGSVSTLKIQRTERGDSAVYLCASSTQWGTEAFFGQGTRLTVV.